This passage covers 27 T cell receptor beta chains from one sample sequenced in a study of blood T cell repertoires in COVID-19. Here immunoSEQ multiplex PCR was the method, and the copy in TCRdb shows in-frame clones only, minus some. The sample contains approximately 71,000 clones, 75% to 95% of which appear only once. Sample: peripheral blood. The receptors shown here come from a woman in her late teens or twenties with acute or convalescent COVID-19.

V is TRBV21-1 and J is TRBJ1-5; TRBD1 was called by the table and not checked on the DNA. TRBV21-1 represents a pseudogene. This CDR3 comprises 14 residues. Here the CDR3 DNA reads TGTGCCAGCACCCAAAATGGGGCAAATCAGCCCCAGCATTTT. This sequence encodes CASTQNGANQPQHF.

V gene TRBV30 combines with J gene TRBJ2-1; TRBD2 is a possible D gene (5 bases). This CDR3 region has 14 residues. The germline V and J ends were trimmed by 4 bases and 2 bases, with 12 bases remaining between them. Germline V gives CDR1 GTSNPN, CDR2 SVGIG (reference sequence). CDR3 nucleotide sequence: TGTGCCTGGAATGGGGAGACCCCCTACAATGAGCAGTTCTTC. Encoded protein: CAWNGETPYNEQFF. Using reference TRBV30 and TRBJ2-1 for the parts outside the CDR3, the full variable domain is SQTIHQWPATLVQPVGSPLSLECTVEGTSNPNLYWYRQAAGRGLQLLFYSVGIGQISSEVPQNLSASRPQDRQFILSSKKLLLSDSGFYLCAWNGETPYNEQFFGPGTRLTVL.

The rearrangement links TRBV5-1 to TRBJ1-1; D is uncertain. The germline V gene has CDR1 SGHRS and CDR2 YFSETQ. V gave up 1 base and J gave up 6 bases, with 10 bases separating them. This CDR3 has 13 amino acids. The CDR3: CASSLNVGSEAFF. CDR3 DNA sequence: TGCGCCAGCAGCTTGAATGTCGGGTCTGAAGCTTTCTTT.

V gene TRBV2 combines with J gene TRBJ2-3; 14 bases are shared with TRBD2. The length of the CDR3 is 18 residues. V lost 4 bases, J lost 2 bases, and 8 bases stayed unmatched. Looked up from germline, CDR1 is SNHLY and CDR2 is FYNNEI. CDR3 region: CASSGGLAGVRDTDTQYF. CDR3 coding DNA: TGTGCCAGCAGTGGGGGACTAGCGGGAGTTCGGGACACAGATACGCAGTATTTT.

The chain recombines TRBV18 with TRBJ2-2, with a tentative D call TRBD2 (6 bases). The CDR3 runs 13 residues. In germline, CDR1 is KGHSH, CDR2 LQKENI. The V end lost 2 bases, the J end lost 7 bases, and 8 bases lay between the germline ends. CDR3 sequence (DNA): TGTGCCAGCTCACCATCCGGGGGCGGGGAGCTGTTTTTT. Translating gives CASSPSGGGELFF.

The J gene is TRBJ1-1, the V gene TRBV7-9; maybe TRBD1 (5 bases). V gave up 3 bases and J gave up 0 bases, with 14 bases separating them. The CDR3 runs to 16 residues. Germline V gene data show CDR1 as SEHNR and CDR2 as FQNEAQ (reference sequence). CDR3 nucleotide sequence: TGTGCCAGCAGCTTGTCGGGTACAGGCATGAACACTGAAGCTTTCTTT. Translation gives CASSLSGTGMNTEAFF.

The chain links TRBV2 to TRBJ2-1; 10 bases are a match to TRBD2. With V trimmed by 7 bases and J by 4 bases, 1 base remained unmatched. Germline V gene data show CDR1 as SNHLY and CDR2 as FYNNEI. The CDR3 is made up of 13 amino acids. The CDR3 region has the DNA TGTGCCAGCACTAGCGGGAGATACAATGAGCAGTTCTTC. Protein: CASTSGRYNEQFF.

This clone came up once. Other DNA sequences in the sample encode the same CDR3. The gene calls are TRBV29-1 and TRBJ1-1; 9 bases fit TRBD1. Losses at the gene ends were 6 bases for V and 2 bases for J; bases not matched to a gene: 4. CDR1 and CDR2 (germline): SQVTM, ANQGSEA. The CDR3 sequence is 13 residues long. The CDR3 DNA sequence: TGCAGCGTAGAGGGACAGGGCAACACTGAAGCTTTCTTT. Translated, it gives CSVEGQGNTEAFF.

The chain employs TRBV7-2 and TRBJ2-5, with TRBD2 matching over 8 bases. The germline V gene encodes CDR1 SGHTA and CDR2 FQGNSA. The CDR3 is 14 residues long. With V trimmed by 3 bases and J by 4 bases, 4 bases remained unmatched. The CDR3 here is CASSLAGGGETQYF. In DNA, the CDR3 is TGTGCCAGCAGCTTGGCGGGAGGAGGAGAGACCCAGTACTTC. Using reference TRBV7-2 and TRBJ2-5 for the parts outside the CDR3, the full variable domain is GAGVSQSPSNKVTEKGKDVELRCDPISGHTALYWYRQSLGQGLEFLIYFQGNSAPDKSGLPSDRFSAERTGGSVSTLTIQRTQQEDSAVYLCASSLAGGGETQYFGPGTRLLVL.

The CDR3 loop reads CASRAQAHEKLFF. The CDR3 DNA reads TGCGCCAGCAGGGCCCAGGCCCATGAAAAACTGTTTTTT. This sequence joins TRBV10-2 and TRBJ1-4; D not certain. This CDR3 comprises 13 residues. V lost 6 bases and J 6 bases, leaving 11 bases between the germline ends. Per germline, CDR1 WSHSY and CDR2 SAAADI.

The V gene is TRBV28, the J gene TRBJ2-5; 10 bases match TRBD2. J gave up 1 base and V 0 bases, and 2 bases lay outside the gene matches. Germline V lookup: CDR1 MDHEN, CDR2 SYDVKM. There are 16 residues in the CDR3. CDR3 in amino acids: CASSLWASGGQETQYF. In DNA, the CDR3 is TGTGCCAGCAGTTTATGGGCTAGCGGGGGCCAAGAGACCCAGTACTTC.

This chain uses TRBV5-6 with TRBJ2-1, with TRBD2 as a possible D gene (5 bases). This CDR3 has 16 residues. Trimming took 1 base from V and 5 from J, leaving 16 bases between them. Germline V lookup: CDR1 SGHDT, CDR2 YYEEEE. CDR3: CASSLKNGGPNNEQFF. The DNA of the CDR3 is TGTGCCAGCAGCTTGAAAAATGGAGGACCTAACAATGAGCAGTTCTTC.

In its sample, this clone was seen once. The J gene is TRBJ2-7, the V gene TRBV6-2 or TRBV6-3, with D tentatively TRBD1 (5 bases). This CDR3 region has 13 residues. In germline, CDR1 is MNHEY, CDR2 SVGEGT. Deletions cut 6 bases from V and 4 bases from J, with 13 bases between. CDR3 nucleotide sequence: TGTGCCAGCAGCCTTCTGGGGCCATACGAGCAGTACTTC. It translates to CASSLLGPYEQYF.

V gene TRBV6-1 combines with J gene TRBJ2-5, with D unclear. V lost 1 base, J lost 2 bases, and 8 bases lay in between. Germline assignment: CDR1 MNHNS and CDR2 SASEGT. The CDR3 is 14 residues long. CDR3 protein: CASSEVGLQETQYF. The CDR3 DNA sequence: TGTGCCAGCAGTGAAGTTGGGCTGCAAGAGACCCAGTACTTC.

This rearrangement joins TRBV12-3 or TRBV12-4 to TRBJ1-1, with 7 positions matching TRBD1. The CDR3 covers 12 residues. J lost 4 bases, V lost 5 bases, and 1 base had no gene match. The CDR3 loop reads CASSRQGTEAFF. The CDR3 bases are TGTGCCAGCAGTAGACAGGGCACTGAAGCTTTCTTT.

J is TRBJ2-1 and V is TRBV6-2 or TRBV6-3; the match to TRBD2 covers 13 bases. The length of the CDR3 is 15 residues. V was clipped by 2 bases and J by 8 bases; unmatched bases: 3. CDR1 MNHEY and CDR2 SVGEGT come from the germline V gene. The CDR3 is CASSYGTSGNHEQFF. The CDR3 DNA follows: TGTGCCAGCAGTTACGGGACTAGCGGGAACCATGAGCAGTTCTTC.

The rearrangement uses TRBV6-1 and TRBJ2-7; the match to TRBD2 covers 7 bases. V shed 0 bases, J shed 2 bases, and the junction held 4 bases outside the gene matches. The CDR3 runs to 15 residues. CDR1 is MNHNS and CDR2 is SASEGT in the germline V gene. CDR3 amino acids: CASSEAGGFAYEQYF. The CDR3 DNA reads TGTGCCAGCAGTGAAGCGGGGGGGTTTGCCTACGAGCAGTACTTC.

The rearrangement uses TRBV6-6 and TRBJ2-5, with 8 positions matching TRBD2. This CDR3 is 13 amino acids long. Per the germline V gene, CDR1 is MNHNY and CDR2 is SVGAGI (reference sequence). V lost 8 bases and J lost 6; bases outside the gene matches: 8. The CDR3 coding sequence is TGTGCCAGCGAGCTAGCGGGTGGCAAGACCCAGTACTTC. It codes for CASELAGGKTQYF.

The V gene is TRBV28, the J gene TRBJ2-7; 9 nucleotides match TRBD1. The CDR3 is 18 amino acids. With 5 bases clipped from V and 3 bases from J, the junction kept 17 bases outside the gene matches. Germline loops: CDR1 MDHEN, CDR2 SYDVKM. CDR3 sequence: CASSNDRDRVWGNYEQYF. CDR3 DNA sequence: TGTGCCAGCAGTAACGACCGGGACAGGGTTTGGGGGAACTACGAGCAGTACTTC.

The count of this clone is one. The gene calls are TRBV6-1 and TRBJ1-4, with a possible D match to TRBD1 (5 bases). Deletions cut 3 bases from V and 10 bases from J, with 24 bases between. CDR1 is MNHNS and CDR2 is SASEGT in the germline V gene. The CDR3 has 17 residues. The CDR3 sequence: CASSERDGLPKSGKLFF. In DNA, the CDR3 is TGTGCCAGCAGTGAGCGGGACGGACTCCCGAAAAGCGGAAAACTGTTTTTT.

This CDR3 is CASSLAGDSHQETQYF. CDR3 DNA sequence: TGTGCCAGCAGCTTGGCCGGGGACAGCCACCAAGAGACCCAGTACTTC. The V and J genes are TRBV5-6 and TRBJ2-5; 7 nucleotides line up with TRBD1. V dropped 0 bases and J dropped 0; count of bases not matched to a gene: 5. From germline, CDR1 is SGHDT and CDR2 YYEEEE. The CDR3 sequence is 16 residues long.

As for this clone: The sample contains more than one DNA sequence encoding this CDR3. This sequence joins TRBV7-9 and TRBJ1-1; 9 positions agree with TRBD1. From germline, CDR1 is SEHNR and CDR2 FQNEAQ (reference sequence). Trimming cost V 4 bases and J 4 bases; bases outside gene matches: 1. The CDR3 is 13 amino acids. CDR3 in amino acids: CASSWGQGTEAFF. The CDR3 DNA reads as TGTGCCAGCAGCTGGGGACAGGGCACTGAAGCTTTCTTT. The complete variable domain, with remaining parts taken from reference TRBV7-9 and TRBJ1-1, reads DTGVSQNPRHKITKRGQNVTFRCDPISEHNRLYWYRQTLGQGPEFLTYFQNEAQLEKSRLLSDRFSAERPKGSFSTLEIQRTEQGDSAMYLCASSWGQGTEAFFGQGTRLTVV.

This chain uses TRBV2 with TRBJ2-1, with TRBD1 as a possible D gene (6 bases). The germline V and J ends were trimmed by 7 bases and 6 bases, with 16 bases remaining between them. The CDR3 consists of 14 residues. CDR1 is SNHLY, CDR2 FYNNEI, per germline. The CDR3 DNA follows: TGTGCCAGCATGGGGCAGGGGCTTTCCAATGAGCAGTTCTTC. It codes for CASMGQGLSNEQFF.

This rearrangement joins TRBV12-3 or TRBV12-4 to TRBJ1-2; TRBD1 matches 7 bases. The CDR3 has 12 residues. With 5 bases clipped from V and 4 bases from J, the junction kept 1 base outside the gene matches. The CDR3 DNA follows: TGTGCCAGCAGTGGGACAGCCTATGGCTACACCTTC. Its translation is CASSGTAYGYTF.

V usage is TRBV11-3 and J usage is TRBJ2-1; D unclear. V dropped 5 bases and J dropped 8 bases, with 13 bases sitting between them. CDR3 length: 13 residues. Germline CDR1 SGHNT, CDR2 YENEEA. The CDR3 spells CASSARSGYEQFF. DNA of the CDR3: TGTGCCAGCAGCGCGAGGTCCGGGTATGAGCAGTTCTTC. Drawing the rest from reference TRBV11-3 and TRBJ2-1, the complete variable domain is EAGVVQSPRYKIIEKKQPVAFWCNPISGHNTLYWYLQNLGQGPELLIRYENEEAVDDSQLPKDRFSAERLKGVDSTLKIQPAELGDSAVYLCASSARSGYEQFFGPGTRLTVL.

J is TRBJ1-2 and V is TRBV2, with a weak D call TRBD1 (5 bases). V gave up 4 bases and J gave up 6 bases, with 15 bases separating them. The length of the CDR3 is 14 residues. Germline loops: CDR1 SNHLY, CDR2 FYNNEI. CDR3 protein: CASSVLDSRNGYTF. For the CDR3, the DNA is TGTGCCAGCAGTGTTCTCGACAGCAGGAATGGCTACACCTTC.

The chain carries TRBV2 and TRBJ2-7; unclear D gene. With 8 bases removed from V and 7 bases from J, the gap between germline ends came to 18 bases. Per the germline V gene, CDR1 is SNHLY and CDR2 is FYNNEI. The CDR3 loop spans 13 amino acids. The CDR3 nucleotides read TGTGCCAGCCTCGGGTCTCCGATCGGGGAGCAGTACTTC. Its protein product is CASLGSPIGEQYF. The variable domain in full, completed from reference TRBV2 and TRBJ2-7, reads EPEVTQTPSHQVTQMGQEVILRCVPISNHLYFYWYRQILGQKVEFLVSFYNNEISEKSEIFDDQFSVERPDGSNFTLKIRSTKLEDSAMYFCASLGSPIGEQYFGPGTRLTVT.